What follows are 6 T cell receptor beta chains derived from one specimen sequenced in a study of blood T cells in healthy people across ages. A second PCR of 7 to 11 cycles used a sample-barcoded 5' primer and a J-beta primer mix. TCRdb passed the 5' RACE reads through MiXCR, listing each CDR3 protein once. Among 950,000 to 1,200,000 distinct CDR3 sequences listed, 30% to 40% were seen once. The sequencing input was blood. These receptors came from a man between 18 and 29 years old in good health.

The chain combines TRBV18 with TRBJ2-7; no clear D gene. The CDR3 totals 12 residues. CDR1 and CDR2 from the germline V gene are KGHSH and LQKENI. V was cut by 2 bases and J by 7 bases, with 9 bases left in between. CDR3: CASSPVSDEQYF. The CDR3 DNA reads TGTGCCAGCTCACCAGTAAGCGATGAGCAGTACTTC. Full variable domain (missing parts from reference TRBV18 and TRBJ2-7): NAGVMQNPRHLVRRRGQEARLRCSPMKGHSHVYWYRQLPEEGLKFMVYLQKENIIDESGMPKERFSAEFPKEGPSILRIQQVVRGDSAAYFCASSPVSDEQYFGPGTRLTVT.

This clonotype was found a few times. V is TRBV4-1 and J is TRBJ1-4; possibly TRBD1 for D (6 bases). The CDR3 extends over 12 amino acids. The V and J ends lost 0 bases and 16 bases respectively, with 12 bases between them. Looked up from germline, CDR1 is MGHRA and CDR2 is YSYEKL. This CDR3 reads CASSQDGGPRFF. Here the CDR3 DNA reads TGCGCCAGCAGCCAAGATGGGGGGCCCCGGTTTTTT.

This chain joins TRBV4-1 and TRBJ1-5; D is perhaps TRBD1 (6 bases). Per germline, CDR1 MGHRA and CDR2 YSYEKL. CDR3 length equals 16 residues. With 0 bases removed from V and 0 bases from J, the gap between germline ends came to 9 bases. The CDR3 DNA reads as TGCGCCAGCAGCCAAGACCCGGACAGTAGCAATCAGCCCCAGCATTTT. This codes for CASSQDPDSSNQPQHF.

This clonotype showed up just once. This chain joins TRBV9 and TRBJ1-2; 10 bases align to TRBD1. The CDR3 extends over 13 amino acids. Germline-derived CDR1 and CDR2 are SGDLS and YYNGEE. The ends lost 6 bases at V and 8 bases at J; junction bases unmatched: 7. The CDR3 region is CASNRDRGDGYTF. DNA of the CDR3: TGTGCCAGCAATCGGGACAGGGGTGACGGCTACACCTTC.

The rearrangement links TRBV6-6 to TRBJ2-1, with TRBD2 matching 13 bases. CDR3 length: 15 residues. The germline V gene has CDR1 MNHNY and CDR2 SVGAGI (reference sequence). Trimming took 4 bases from V and 9 from J; bases not matched to a gene: 6. CDR3 in DNA: TGTGCCAGCAGTTTATGGACTAGCGGGGGCGGTGAGCAGTTCTTC. Protein: CASSLWTSGGGEQFF.

This clonotype was observed a handful of times. The chain employs TRBV6-5 and TRBJ1-2; possible D gene TRBD1, 5 bases. The CDR3 has 16 amino acids. Germline V gene lookup returns CDR1 MNHEY and CDR2 SVGAGI. Trimming took 6 bases from V and 1 from J, leaving 18 bases between them. The CDR3 region has the DNA TGTGCCAGCAGCACCCGAGGGGAAGGGCTTAACTATGGCTACACCTTC. It yields the protein CASSTRGEGLNYGYTF.